The next 31 T cell receptor beta chains were all read from a single sample in a study of prognosis after radiotherapy for stage I lung cancer. By two-round multiplex PCR, the TCR beta CDR3 was amplified from genomic DNA. First-round PCR amplification was performed with primers specific to each TRBV and TRBJ gene. A single record per CDR3 protein comes from TCRdb applying MiXCR to the multiplex PCR reads. The sample has approximately 35,000 distinct CDR3 sequences; under 35% are singletons. The source was PBMCs, collected before or after stereotactic body radiation therapy (not recorded which). The receptors were sampled from a donor over 45 with non-small cell lung cancer.

This clonotype came up many times. The chain carries TRBV20-1 and TRBJ1-4; TRBD1 might be the D (5 bases). Germline CDR1 DFQATT, CDR2 SNEGSKA (reference sequence). Trimming removed 5 bases from V and 6 bases from J, with 16 bases in between. The CDR3 runs to 14 residues. The CDR3 sequence is CSAPSGLADEKLFF. The DNA for the CDR3 is TGCAGTGCTCCGTCAGGGCTGGCTGATGAAAAACTGTTTTTT.

Remarks on this clonotype: This may be a read error: a much more frequent sequence differs by one nucleotide. This chain uses TRBV5-1 with TRBJ2-3; no clear D gene. Germline lookup yields CDR1 SGHRS and CDR2 YFSETQ. V lost 5 bases and J lost 4, with 11 bases in between. CDR3 length: 13 residues. The CDR3 DNA is TGCGCCAGCAGGCGGTATATCTCAGATACGCAGTATTTT. Its translation is CASRRYISDTQYF.

This clonotype has more than one count but fewer than ten. The chain links TRBV6-2 or TRBV6-3 to TRBJ2-6; 13 bases are shared with TRBD2. Germline trimming cut 5 bases from V and 8 bases from J; bases unmatched to any gene: 9. CDR1 and CDR2 (germline): MNHEY, SVGEGT. The CDR3 is 17 amino acids. CDR3 sequence: CASSGTSGTAGSNVLTF. The CDR3, as DNA: TGTGCCAGCAGTGGGACTAGCGGGACTGCTGGTTCCAACGTCCTGACTTTC.

In its sample, this clonotype was seen many times. The CDR3 carries no conserved terminal phenylalanine or tryptophan, so it likely arises from a read error. Here the CDR3 DNA reads TGTGCCAGCAGTTACTCGGGACAGGCAAACACTGAAGCTTTCCTT. This translates into CASSYSGQANTEAFL. The chain is built from TRBV6-2 or TRBV6-3 and TRBJ1-1; 8 positions agree with TRBD1. CDR3 size: 15 residues. Losses at the gene ends were 0 bases for V and 2 bases for J; bases not matched to a gene: 2. The germline V gene encodes CDR1 MNHEY and CDR2 SVGEGT.

This clonotype was seen many times. The chain carries TRBV4-1 and TRBJ1-1, with D hard to call. Germline V gives CDR1 MGHRA, CDR2 YSYEKL. The V gene lost 6 bases and the J gene lost 4 bases, with 6 bases spanning the gap. CDR3 length: 11 amino acids. CDR3 in DNA: TGCGCCAGCAGGGAGGGCACTGAAGCTTTCTTT. Translation: CASREGTEAFF.

This clonotype has a count of ten or more. The J gene is TRBJ1-1, the V gene TRBV10-2, with D unclear. Germline CDR1 and CDR2: WSHSY and SAAADI. Trimming removed 4 bases from V and 0 bases from J, with 9 bases in between. This CDR3 comprises 14 residues. CDR3 DNA: TGCGCCAGCAGTGGAATACGAATGAACACTGAAGCTTTCTTT. It specifies CASSGIRMNTEAFF.

This chain joins TRBV6-2 or TRBV6-3 and TRBJ2-1; 8 nucleotides agree with TRBD1. Trimming took 6 bases from V and 4 from J; bases not matched to a gene: 14. The germline gives CDR1 MNHEY, CDR2 SVGEGT. The CDR3 is 17 amino acids. The CDR3 here is CASRARTGWPVYNEQFF. Here the CDR3 DNA reads TGTGCCAGCAGGGCCCGGACAGGGTGGCCGGTTTACAATGAGCAGTTCTTC.

This clonotype was detected many times. The V call is TRBV4-2, the J call TRBJ2-2; D is tentatively TRBD1 or TRBD2 (5 bases each). CDR3 size: 19 residues. The ends were cut back, 0 bases at V and 6 bases at J, with 23 bases in the middle. Germline V lookup: CDR1 LGHNA, CDR2 YNFKEQ. The CDR3 DNA is TGTGCCAGCAGCCAAGAAGTTTCGGAGGCAGGGACGTCATCCGGGGAGCTGTTTTTT. Its protein product is CASSQEVSEAGTSSGELFF.

This clonotype has at least ten counts. The chain has TRBV12-5 and TRBJ1-1; no reliable D call. Trimming removed 1 base at V and 11 bases at J, with 8 bases between. CDR1 is LGHNT, CDR2 FRNRAP, per germline. The CDR3 totals 11 residues. The CDR3 sequence: CASGLDTTAFF. CDR3 nucleotides: TGTGCTAGTGGTTTGGACACCACGGCTTTCTTT.

Worth noting for this clonotype: A single base is all that separates this from a far larger clone, so a read error is likely. The genes are TRBV6-1 and TRBJ1-1; 10 bases map to TRBD1. Germline values: CDR1 MNHNS, CDR2 SASEGT. This CDR3 spans 15 amino acids. The CDR3 coding sequence is TGTGTCAGCAGTCTGACAGGGGGCGCGAACACTGAAGCTTTCTTT. Translated, it gives CVSSLTGGANTEAFF.

The rearrangement uses TRBV28 and TRBJ1-1; D is ambiguous. The CDR3 contains 15 residues. The V and J ends lost 7 bases and 4 bases respectively, with 19 bases between them. In germline, CDR1 is MDHEN, CDR2 SYDVKM. The CDR3 spells CASNIAPWGVTEAFF. The CDR3 region has the DNA TGTGCCAGCAATATTGCCCCCTGGGGTGTCACTGAAGCTTTCTTT.

In this sample, this clonotype turned up many times. The V call is TRBV6-4, the J call TRBJ2-3; TRBD2 aligns across 9 bases. The germline V gene has CDR1 MRHNA and CDR2 SNTAGT. The CDR3 has 15 residues. After removal of 6 bases from V and 3 bases from J, the junction contained 7 bases not matched to a gene. In nucleotides, the CDR3 is TGTGCCAGCAGCGGAAATAGCGGGGGAACAGATACGCAGTATTTT. This codes for CASSGNSGGTDTQYF.

The chain combines TRBV4-3 with TRBJ1-1; D uncertain. The length of the CDR3 is 11 residues. Germline V gives CDR1 LGHNA, CDR2 YSLEER. V was clipped by 6 bases and J by 7 bases, with 9 bases between them. The CDR3 loop is CASRRGGEAFF. The CDR3 bases are TGCGCCAGCAGGAGAGGTGGTGAAGCTTTCTTT.

Worth noting for this clonotype: A far larger clone differs by one base, so this is likely a read error. The J gene is TRBJ2-7, the V gene TRBV6-4, with D maybe TRBD2 (6 bases). The CDR3 is 16 amino acids. The germline V and J ends were trimmed by 6 bases and 3 bases, with 21 bases remaining between them. CDR1 and CDR2 (germline): MRHNA, SNTAGT. The CDR3 sequence: CASSLLSGPNHYEQYF. DNA for the CDR3: TGTGCCAGCAGCCTGCTTAGCGGCCCCAACCACTACGAGCAGTACTTC.

This chain joins TRBV27 and TRBJ2-1; the D gene is possibly TRBD1 (6 bases). Per the germline V gene, CDR1 is MNHEY and CDR2 is SMNVEV (reference sequence). V gave up 7 bases and J gave up 5 bases, with 24 bases separating them. The CDR3 consists of 17 residues. The CDR3 loop is CASNPSASGHLDNEQFF. The CDR3 DNA sequence: TGTGCCAGCAATCCATCCGCCTCGGGACATCTAGACAATGAGCAGTTCTTC.

This chain uses TRBV30 with TRBJ1-2; 8 positions match TRBD1. CDR3 size: 13 residues. Per germline, CDR1 GTSNPN and CDR2 SVGIG (reference sequence). After removal of 8 bases from V and 8 bases from J, the junction contained 13 bases not matched to a gene. In nucleotides, the CDR3 is TGTGCCCGGGCCATCGTACAGGGGGGAGGCTACACCTTC. Residues: CARAIVQGGGYTF.

This clonotype showed up just once. J is TRBJ1-5 and V is TRBV15; TRBD1 matches 7 bases. In germline, CDR1 is LNHNV, CDR2 YYDKDF (reference sequence). V dropped 2 bases and J dropped 3; count of bases not matched to a gene: 4. The CDR3 contains 15 residues. The chain's CDR3 is CATSRTTGNNQPQHF. CDR3 DNA sequence: TGTGCCACCAGCAGAACGACAGGGAACAATCAGCCCCAGCATTTT.

This clonotype was seen repeatedly, ten times or more. The CDR3 protein is CASSLAPGLAEISYEQYF. DNA for the CDR3: TGTGCCAGCAGCTTAGCTCCCGGACTAGCGGAGATCTCCTACGAGCAGTACTTC. The V call is TRBV7-8, the J call TRBJ2-7; 10 bases are shared with TRBD2. Germline-derived CDR1 and CDR2 are SGHVS and FQNEAQ. CDR3 size: 18 residues. V was pared by 0 bases and J by 0 bases, with 8 bases of the junction left unmatched. The variable domain in full, completed from reference TRBV7-8 and TRBJ2-7, reads GAGVSQSPRYKVAKRGQDVALRCDPISGHVSLFWYQQALGQGPEFLTYFQNEAQLDKSGLPSDRFFAERPEGSVSTLKIQRTQQEDSAVYLCASSLAPGLAEISYEQYFGPGTRLTVT.

In this sample, this clonotype is medium-sized (0.01 to 0.1%). The chain combines TRBV27 with TRBJ1-6; D remains unclear. Trimming pared 1 base from V and 7 bases from J, leaving 8 bases between. The CDR3 has 14 amino acids. Germline V gene lookup returns CDR1 MNHEY and CDR2 SMNVEV (reference sequence). This chain's CDR3 is CASSLFVGNSPLHF. The CDR3 DNA sequence: TGTGCCAGCAGTTTATTTGTAGGGAATTCACCCCTCCACTTT.

At least ten counts were recorded for this clonotype. The chain couples TRBV10-3 to TRBJ2-6; D remains ambiguous. The V gene's germline CDR1 is ENHRY and CDR2 SYGVKD. The CDR3 length is 13 residues. V dropped 7 bases and J dropped 4 bases, with 8 bases sitting between them. The CDR3 loop is CAITPDGANVLTF. Here the CDR3 DNA reads TGTGCCATCACCCCGGACGGGGCCAACGTCCTGACTTTC.

On this clonotype itself: The likely explanation is a read error, given a far larger clone one base away. The chain uses TRBV6-1 and TRBJ2-1; TRBD2 might be the D (6 bases). Trimming left V 6 bases short and J 3 bases short, with 15 bases between. The CDR3 runs 15 residues. Germline loops: CDR1 MNHNS, CDR2 SASEGT. CDR3 DNA: TGTGCCAGCAGGGGGGGTAGTGGAAACTACAATGAGCAGTTCTTC. Translating it yields CASRGGSGNYNEQFF.

This clonotype has ten or more counts. This sequence joins TRBV2 and TRBJ1-2, with 7 bases matching TRBD1. The CDR3 length is 13 residues. Germline-derived CDR1 and CDR2 are SNHLY and FYNNEI. V trimming: 7 bases; J trimming: 6 bases; junction bases outside the gene matches: 8. CDR3 DNA sequence: TGTGCCAGCACCTATCGGGACAGAGATGGCTACACCTTC. Translated: CASTYRDRDGYTF.

This clonotype was detected many times. This chain joins TRBV14 and TRBJ2-2; D gene uncertain. CDR3 length: 16 amino acids. V was trimmed by 4 bases and J by 0 bases, leaving 12 bases between them. The germline gives CDR1 SGHDN, CDR2 FVKESK. In DNA, the CDR3 is TGTGCCAGCAGCCTCACCAGGCCATCGAACACCGGGGAGCTGTTTTTT. It specifies CASSLTRPSNTGELFF.

This clonotype occurred once. The junction and the germline gene differ at one end; a read error may be behind it. J is TRBJ1-2 and V is TRBV5-8, with D possibly TRBD1 on 5 matching bases. Germline values: CDR1 SGHTS, CDR2 YDEGEE. The CDR3 is made up of 13 amino acids. The CDR3 protein is CVSSRTWNYGYTF. The CDR3 bases are TGTGTCAGCAGTCGGACATGGAACTATGGCTACACCTTC. The entire variable domain, with the rest obtained from reference TRBV5-8 and TRBJ1-2, is as follows: EAGVTQSPTHLIKTRGQQATLRCSPISGHTSVYWYQQALGLGLQFLLWYDEGEERNRGNFPPRFSGRQFPNYSSELNVNALELEDSALYLCVSSRTWNYGYTFGSGTRLTVV.

This clonotype was detected ten times or more. The V gene is TRBV7-2, the J gene TRBJ1-2; no definite D call. Germline V gives CDR1 SGHTA, CDR2 FQGNSA. CDR3 length: 12 residues. Trimming pared 2 bases from V and 7 bases from J, leaving 8 bases between. For the CDR3, the DNA is TGTGCCAGCAGCTTACGGAACGGTGGCTACACCTTC. Translating gives CASSLRNGGYTF. Filled out from reference TRBV7-2 and TRBJ1-2, the complete variable domain reads GAGVSQSPSNKVTEKGKDVELRCDPISGHTALYWYRQSLGQGLEFLIYFQGNSAPDKSGLPSDRFSAERTGGSVSTLTIQRTQQEDSAVYLCASSLRNGGYTFGSGTRLTVV.

This clonotype was counted many times. The gene calls are TRBV5-1 and TRBJ1-4; D ambiguous. Germline V gene data show CDR1 as SGHRS and CDR2 as YFSETQ. V lost 0 bases and J lost 5, with 8 bases in between. The CDR3 has 14 residues. This chain's CDR3 is CASSLEGGNEKLFF. In DNA form, the CDR3 reads TGCGCCAGCAGCTTGGAGGGAGGGAATGAAAAACTGTTTTTT.

The genes are TRBV11-3 and TRBJ1-2; TRBD1 aligns across 7 bases. Germline loops: CDR1 SGHNT, CDR2 YENEEA. Trimming removed 3 bases from V and 6 bases from J; junction bases left unmatched: 4. The CDR3 runs to 13 residues. The CDR3 here is CASSFRRGHGYTF. For the CDR3, the DNA is TGTGCCAGCAGCTTTCGGAGGGGGCATGGCTACACCTTC.

This clonotype was observed many times. The gene calls are TRBV6-2 or TRBV6-3 and TRBJ1-5; a possible D gene is TRBD1 (5 bases). V lost 5 bases, J lost 11 bases, and 22 bases lay in between. The length of the CDR3 is 15 residues. Germline CDR1 reads MNHEY; CDR2 reads SVGEGT. The CDR3 DNA follows: TGTGCCAGCAGTGAAGAGCAGGGAGAGAGTCGGGCCCAGCATTTT. Amino acid sequence: CASSEEQGESRAQHF.

This clonotype was counted at least ten times. The chain carries TRBV5-1 and TRBJ1-5; no clear D. Germline lookup yields CDR1 SGHRS and CDR2 YFSETQ. Deletions cut 2 bases from V and 5 bases from J, with 11 bases between. The CDR3 runs to 14 residues. The CDR3 sequence is CASSFRGGDQPQHF. The CDR3 DNA reads TGCGCCAGCAGCTTCCGGGGTGGGGATCAGCCCCAGCATTTT.

This clonotype was seen ten or more times. The chain carries TRBV3-1 and TRBJ1-2; 9 bases fit TRBD1. CDR3 length: 16 residues. Germline CDR1 is LGHDT and CDR2 is YNNKEL (reference sequence). J was trimmed by 1 base and V by 2 bases; bases with no gene match: 5. The CDR3 sequence: CASSQWGQGFNYGYTF. The CDR3 DNA sequence: TGTGCCAGCAGCCAATGGGGACAGGGCTTTAACTATGGCTACACCTTC.

This clonotype was recorded at least ten times. The chain employs TRBV12-5 and TRBJ2-1; TRBD2 matches at 12 bases. Trimming cost V 1 base and J 7 bases; bases outside gene matches: 11. Germline V gene data show CDR1 as LGHNT and CDR2 as FRNRAP. This CDR3 is built from 18 residues. CDR3 loop: CASGLATTSGSIVNEQFF. DNA of the CDR3: TGTGCTAGTGGTTTGGCCACGACTAGCGGGAGCATCGTAAATGAGCAGTTCTTC.